The 21 T cell receptor beta chains reported below all come from one sample, sequenced in a study of blood T cell repertoires in COVID-19. Profiling relied on immunoSEQ multiplex PCR, and the TCRdb table lists in-frame clones only, not all of them. The data contain 230,000 or so clones, about 83% of them singletons. The sequencing input was peripheral blood. These receptors all come from a man in his forties or fifties with active or convalescent COVID-19.

The rearrangement joins TRBV27 to TRBJ1-6; 9 bases line up with TRBD1. The junction had 7 bases not matched to a gene; V was cut back by 5 bases and J by 8 bases. The CDR3 loop spans 15 amino acids. Germline assignment: CDR1 MNHEY and CDR2 SMNVEV (reference sequence). The CDR3 DNA follows: TGTGCCAGCAGTCCCCGGACAGGGGTTTATTCACCCCTCCACTTT. This gives the protein CASSPRTGVYSPLHF.

This chain joins TRBV24-1 and TRBJ1-2; TRBD1 aligns across 10 bases. Per germline, CDR1 KGHDR and CDR2 SFDVKD. V lost 4 bases to trimming and J lost 0 bases; unmatched junction nucleotides: 4. The CDR3 runs to 16 residues. CDR3 loop: CATSDGTGASNYGYTF. The CDR3 DNA is TGTGCCACCAGTGACGGGACAGGGGCGTCTAACTATGGCTACACCTTC.

The chain recombines TRBV9 with TRBJ2-1; 10 positions agree with TRBD2. CDR1 and CDR2 from the germline V gene are SGDLS and YYNGEE. J gave up 4 bases and V 0 bases, and 1 base lay outside the gene matches. The CDR3 totals 15 residues. CDR3 sequence reads: CASSVVAGGYNEQFF. The CDR3 DNA reads as TGTGCCAGCAGCGTAGTAGCGGGGGGTTACAATGAGCAGTTCTTC.

CDR3 sequence reads: CASSFVVGALTDTQYF. CDR3 bases: TGTGCCAGCAGCTTTGTGGTGGGGGCCCTCACAGATACGCAGTATTTT. The chain couples TRBV11-3 to TRBJ2-3; D might be TRBD1 (6 bases). The germline CDR1 and CDR2 sequences are SGHNT and YENEEA. V was clipped by 3 bases and J by 2 bases, with 15 bases between them. CDR3 length equals 16 residues.

CDR3 loop: CASSNSYNSPLHF. The CDR3 DNA reads as TGTGCCAGCAGTAACAGCTATAATTCACCCCTCCACTTT. V usage is TRBV6-5 and J usage is TRBJ1-6; D call uncertain. V lost 5 bases and J 3 bases, leaving 5 bases between the germline ends. The CDR3 totals 13 residues. Germline-derived CDR1 and CDR2 are MNHEY and SVGAGI.

The chain joins TRBV11-2 to TRBJ2-5; 8 bases agree with TRBD2. V was pared by 3 bases and J by 5 bases, with 11 bases of the junction left unmatched. The CDR3 has 16 residues. Germline lookup yields CDR1 SGHAT and CDR2 FQNNGV. This CDR3 reads CASSFTSGPPGETQYF. For the CDR3, the DNA is TGTGCCAGCAGCTTTACTAGCGGACCTCCGGGGGAGACCCAGTACTTC.

The chain is built from TRBV6-5 and TRBJ2-1, with no clear D. This CDR3 contains 14 residues. V was clipped by 5 bases and J by 7 bases, with 15 bases between them. From germline, CDR1 is MNHEY and CDR2 SVGAGI. CDR3 bases: TGTGCCAGCAGTCCCCCGCCACCCGAGAATGAGCAGTTCTTC. Residues: CASSPPPPENEQFF.

The rearrangement joins TRBV2 to TRBJ1-4; 8 bases agree with TRBD1. Germline lookup yields CDR1 SNHLY and CDR2 FYNNEI. The V segment lost 3 bases and the J segment 3 bases; nucleotides outside the gene matches: 3. The CDR3 has 15 amino acids. DNA of the CDR3: TGTGCCAGCAGTGACAGGGGGCGTGCTAATGAAAAACTGTTTTTT. This codes for CASSDRGRANEKLFF.

The chain uses TRBV4-3 and TRBJ1-4; a possible D gene is TRBD1 (6 bases). Deletions cut 0 bases from V and 8 bases from J, with 10 bases between. CDR1 LGHNA and CDR2 YSLEER come from the germline V gene. This CDR3 contains 14 residues. CDR3 in DNA: TGCGCCAGCAGCCAAGACGCTCAGGGGGAAAAACTGTTTTTT. Its protein product is CASSQDAQGEKLFF.

On this clone: The junction shows a germline mismatch at one end, possibly a read error. This chain connects TRBV7-7 to TRBJ2-5, with 7 bases fitting TRBD1. Germline CDR1 is SSHAT and CDR2 is FNYEAQ (reference sequence). The CDR3 consists of 15 residues. The CDR3 reads CASSSQTGNQETQYF. The CDR3 nucleotides read TGTGCTAGCAGCTCCCAGACAGGGAACCAAGAGACCCAGTACTTC.

This clone came up once. CDR3 loop: CASSYEGQSNEKLFF. The CDR3 DNA reads as TGCGCCAGCAGCTACGAGGGACAGTCTAATGAAAAACTGTTTTTT. V is TRBV5-1 and J is TRBJ1-4; 7 nucleotides line up with TRBD1. The germline CDR1 and CDR2 sequences are SGHRS and YFSETQ. This CDR3 has 15 residues. V was pared by 3 bases and J by 3 bases, with 5 bases of the junction left unmatched.

The rearrangement uses TRBV4-1 and TRBJ1-2; 9 bases line up with TRBD1. The CDR3 loop spans 18 amino acids. Germline lookup yields CDR1 MGHRA and CDR2 YSYEKL. J was trimmed by 6 bases and V by 7 bases; bases with no gene match: 21. The CDR3 region is CASTYSKGDRVNIDGYTF. Written as DNA, the CDR3 is TGCGCCAGCACCTATAGTAAGGGGGACAGGGTCAATATCGATGGCTACACCTTC.

V is TRBV3-1 (or the pseudogene TRBV3-2) and J is TRBJ2-1; 9 bases fit TRBD2. Germline V lookup: CDR1 LGHDT, CDR2 YNNKEL (reference sequence). The CDR3 has 15 amino acids. V was clipped by 4 bases and J by 13 bases; unmatched bases: 14. The CDR3 sequence: CASSRSRVGLAFQFF. The CDR3 DNA follows: TGTGCCAGCAGCCGTAGTCGCGTGGGACTAGCTTTTCAGTTCTTC.

J is TRBJ1-2 and V is TRBV5-1; 7 bases align to TRBD1. Germline assignment: CDR1 SGHRS and CDR2 YFSETQ. CDR3 length equals 13 residues. The ends lost 7 bases at V and 5 bases at J; junction bases unmatched: 8. CDR3 in DNA: TGCGCCAGCGGGGACAGCCCCTCGTATGGCTACACCTTC. It yields the protein CASGDSPSYGYTF.

The chain joins TRBV30 to TRBJ1-2; D is ambiguous. The CDR3 runs 13 residues. Germline V gene sequence: CDR1 GTSNPN, CDR2 SVGIG (reference sequence). V was cut by 3 bases and J by 5 bases, with 13 bases left in between. The CDR3 region is CAWSPLPGYGYTF. DNA of the CDR3: TGTGCCTGGAGCCCCCTCCCGGGGTATGGCTACACCTTC.

This clone occurred a few times. The chain joins TRBV29-1 to TRBJ1-2, with 9 bases matching TRBD1. Germline trimming cut 1 base from V and 5 bases from J; bases unmatched to any gene: 11. CDR3 size: 16 residues. In germline, CDR1 is SQVTM, CDR2 ANQGSEA. CDR3 in amino acids: CSVEANWPGQGYGYTF. The CDR3 bases are TGCAGCGTTGAAGCTAACTGGCCGGGACAGGGATATGGCTACACCTTC.

The chain uses TRBV3-1 (or the pseudogene TRBV3-2) and TRBJ1-3; D remains ambiguous. The CDR3 length is 13 residues. V dropped 2 bases and J dropped 7 bases, with 9 bases sitting between them. CDR1 LGHDT and CDR2 YNNKEL come from the germline V gene (reference sequence). CDR3 residues: CASSQFDINTIYF. Written as DNA, the CDR3 is TGTGCCAGCAGCCAATTTGACATTAACACCATATATTTT.

The rearrangement uses TRBV20-1 and TRBJ2-1, with TRBD1 as a possible D gene (7 bases). This CDR3 has 11 amino acids. V was shortened by 7 bases and J by 9 bases, with 13 bases between the two germline ends. CDR1 is DFQATT, CDR2 SNEGSKA, per germline (reference sequence). As DNA, the CDR3 is TGCAGTGGGCAGGGGGAGGCTGAGCAGTTCTTC. This encodes CSGQGEAEQFF.

The rearrangement uses TRBV24-1 and TRBJ2-1; D not resolved. V lost 0 bases to trimming and J lost 1 base, with 6 bases between them. Per germline, CDR1 KGHDR and CDR2 SFDVKD. There are 15 residues in the CDR3. CDR3 bases: TGTGCCACCAGTGATTTGGGCGGATCCTACAATGAGCAGTTCTTC. Translation gives CATSDLGGSYNEQFF.

Only one count was recorded for this clone. The chain carries TRBV10-3 and TRBJ1-5; 7 positions match TRBD1. CDR1 is ENHRY, CDR2 SYGVKD, per germline. The CDR3 sequence is 15 residues long. V was clipped by 3 bases and J by 0 bases; unmatched bases: 2. The CDR3 here is CAISDRQGSNQPQHF. Written as DNA, the CDR3 is TGTGCCATCAGTGACCGACAGGGTAGCAATCAGCCCCAGCATTTT.

The chain uses TRBV14 and TRBJ1-6; no reliable D call. V lost 4 bases to trimming and J lost 0 bases, with 10 bases between them. The CDR3 is made up of 16 amino acids. The germline V gene encodes CDR1 SGHDN and CDR2 FVKESK. CDR3 residues: CASSRAGSSYNSPLHF. As DNA, the CDR3 is TGTGCCAGCAGCCGGGCCGGGAGCTCCTATAATTCACCCCTCCACTTT.